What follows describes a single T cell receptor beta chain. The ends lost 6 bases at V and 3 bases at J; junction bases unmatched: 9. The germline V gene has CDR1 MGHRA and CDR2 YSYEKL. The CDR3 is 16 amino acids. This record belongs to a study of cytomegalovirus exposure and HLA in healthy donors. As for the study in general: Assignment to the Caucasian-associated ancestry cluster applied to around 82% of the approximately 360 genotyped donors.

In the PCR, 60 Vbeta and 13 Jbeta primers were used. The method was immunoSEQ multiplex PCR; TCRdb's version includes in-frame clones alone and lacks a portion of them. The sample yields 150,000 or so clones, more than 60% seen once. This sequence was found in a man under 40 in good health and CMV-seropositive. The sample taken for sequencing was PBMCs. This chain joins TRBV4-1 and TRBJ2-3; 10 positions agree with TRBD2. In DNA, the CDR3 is TGCGCCAGCAGGTTGCGGACTAGCGGTTCGACAGATACGCAGTATTTT. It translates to CASRLRTSGSTDTQYF.